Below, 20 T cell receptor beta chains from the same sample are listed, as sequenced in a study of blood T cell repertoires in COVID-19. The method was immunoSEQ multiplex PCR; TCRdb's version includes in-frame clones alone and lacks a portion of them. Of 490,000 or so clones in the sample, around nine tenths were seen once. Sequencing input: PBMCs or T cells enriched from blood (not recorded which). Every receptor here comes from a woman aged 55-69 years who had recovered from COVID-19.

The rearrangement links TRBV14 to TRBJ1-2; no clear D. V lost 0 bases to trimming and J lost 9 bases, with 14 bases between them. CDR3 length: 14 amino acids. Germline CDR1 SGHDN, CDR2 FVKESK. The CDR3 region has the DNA TGTGCCAGCAGCCAAGATCTTGCAAGCCGAAGCTACACCTTC. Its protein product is CASSQDLASRSYTF.

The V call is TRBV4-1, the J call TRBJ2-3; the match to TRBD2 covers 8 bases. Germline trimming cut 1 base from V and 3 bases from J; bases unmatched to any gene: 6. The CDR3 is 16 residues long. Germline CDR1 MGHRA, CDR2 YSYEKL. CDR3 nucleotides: TGCGCCAGCAGCCAAGCTAATAGCGGGGCTACAGATACGCAGTATTTT. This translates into CASSQANSGATDTQYF.

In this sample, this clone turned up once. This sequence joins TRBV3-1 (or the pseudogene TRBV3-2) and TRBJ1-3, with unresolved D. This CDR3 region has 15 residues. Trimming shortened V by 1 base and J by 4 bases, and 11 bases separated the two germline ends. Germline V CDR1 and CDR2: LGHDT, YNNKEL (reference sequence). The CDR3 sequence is CASSQARSGGNTIYF. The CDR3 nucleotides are TGTGCCAGCAGCCAAGCTCGCTCCGGGGGAAACACCATATATTTT.

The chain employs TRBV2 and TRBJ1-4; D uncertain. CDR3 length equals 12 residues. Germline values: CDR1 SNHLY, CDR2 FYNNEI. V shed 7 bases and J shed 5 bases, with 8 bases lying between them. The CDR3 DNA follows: TGTGCCAGCACCCAGAAGAATGAAAAACTGTTTTTT. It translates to CASTQKNEKLFF.

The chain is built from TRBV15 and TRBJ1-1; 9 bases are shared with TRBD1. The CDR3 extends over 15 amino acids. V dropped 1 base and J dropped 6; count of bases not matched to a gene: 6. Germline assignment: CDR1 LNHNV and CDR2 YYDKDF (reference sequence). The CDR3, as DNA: TGTGCCACCAGCAGAGGACAGGGGGTTAAGGCTGAAGCTTTCTTT. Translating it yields CATSRGQGVKAEAFF.

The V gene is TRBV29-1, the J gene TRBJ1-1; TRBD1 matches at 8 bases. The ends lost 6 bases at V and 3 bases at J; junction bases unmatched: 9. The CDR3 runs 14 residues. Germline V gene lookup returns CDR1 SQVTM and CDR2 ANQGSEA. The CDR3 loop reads CSVDGQGIYTEAFF. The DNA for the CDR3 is TGCAGCGTAGACGGACAGGGAATTTACACTGAAGCTTTCTTT.

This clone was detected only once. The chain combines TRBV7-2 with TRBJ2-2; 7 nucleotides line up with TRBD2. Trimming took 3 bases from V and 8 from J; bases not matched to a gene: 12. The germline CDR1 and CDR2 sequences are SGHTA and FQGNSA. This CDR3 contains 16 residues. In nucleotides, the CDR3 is TGTGCCAGCAGCTTGACCTCGGGACTAAAAAGGGGGGAGCTGTTTTTT. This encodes CASSLTSGLKRGELFF.

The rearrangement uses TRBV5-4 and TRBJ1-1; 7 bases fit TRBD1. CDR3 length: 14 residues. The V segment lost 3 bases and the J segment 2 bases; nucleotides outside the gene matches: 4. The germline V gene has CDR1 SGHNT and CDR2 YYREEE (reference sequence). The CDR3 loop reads CASSYGTANTEAFF. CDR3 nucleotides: TGTGCCAGCAGCTACGGGACAGCAAACACTGAAGCTTTCTTT. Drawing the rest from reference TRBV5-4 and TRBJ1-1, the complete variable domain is ETGVTQSPTHLIKTRGQQVTLRCSSQSGHNTVSWYQQALGQGPQFIFQYYREEENGRGNFPPRFSGLQFPNYSSELNVNALELDDSALYLCASSYGTANTEAFFGQGTRLTVV.

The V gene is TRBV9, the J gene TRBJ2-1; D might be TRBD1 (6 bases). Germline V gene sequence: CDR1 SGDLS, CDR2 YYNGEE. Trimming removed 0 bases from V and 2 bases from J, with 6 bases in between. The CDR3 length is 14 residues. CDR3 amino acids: CASSVGGPYNEQFF. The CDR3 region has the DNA TGTGCCAGCAGCGTAGGGGGGCCCTACAATGAGCAGTTCTTC. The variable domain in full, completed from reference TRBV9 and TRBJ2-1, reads DSGVTQTPKHLITATGQRVTLRCSPRSGDLSVYWYQQSLDQGLQFLIQYYNGEERAKGNILERFSAQQFPDLHSELNLSSLELGDSALYFCASSVGGPYNEQFFGPGTRLTVL.

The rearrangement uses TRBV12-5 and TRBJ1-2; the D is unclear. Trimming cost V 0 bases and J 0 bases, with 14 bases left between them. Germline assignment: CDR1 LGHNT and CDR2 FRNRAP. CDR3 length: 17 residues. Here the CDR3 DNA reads TGTGCTAGTGGTTTGGTACTCTCAGGTCTTCCTAACTATGGCTACACCTTC. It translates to CASGLVLSGLPNYGYTF.

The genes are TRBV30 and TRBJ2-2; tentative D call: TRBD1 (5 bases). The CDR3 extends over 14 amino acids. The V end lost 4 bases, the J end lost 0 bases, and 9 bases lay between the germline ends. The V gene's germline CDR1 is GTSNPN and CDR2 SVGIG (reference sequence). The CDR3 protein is CAWNWTPNTGELFF. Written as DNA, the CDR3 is TGTGCCTGGAATTGGACACCGAACACCGGGGAGCTGTTTTTT.

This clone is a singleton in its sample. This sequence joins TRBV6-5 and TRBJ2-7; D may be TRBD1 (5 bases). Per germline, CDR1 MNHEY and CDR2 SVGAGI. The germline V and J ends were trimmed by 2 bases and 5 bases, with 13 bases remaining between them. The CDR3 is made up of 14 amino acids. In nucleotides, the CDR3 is TGTGCCAGCAGTTACCGGCAGGGTCGCGACGAGCAGTACTTC. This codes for CASSYRQGRDEQYF.

The CDR3 nucleotides read TGTGCCAGCAGTCCCGGGCAGGGGGCCTACGAGCAGTACTTC. Translated, it gives CASSPGQGAYEQYF. V is TRBV7-9 and J is TRBJ2-7, with 7 bases lining up with TRBD1. From germline, CDR1 is SEHNR and CDR2 FQNEAQ (reference sequence). The CDR3 is made up of 14 amino acids. The V gene end was trimmed by 6 bases and the J gene end by 2 bases; junction bases not matched to a gene: 7.

The CDR3 is CASSPGNGKTQYF. The DNA of the CDR3 is TGTGCCAGCTCACCCGGCAACGGGAAGACCCAGTACTTC. The chain has TRBV18 and TRBJ2-5; TRBD2 is a possible D gene (5 bases). V was clipped by 3 bases and J by 6 bases, with 11 bases between them. The length of the CDR3 is 13 residues. The germline gives CDR1 KGHSH, CDR2 LQKENI.

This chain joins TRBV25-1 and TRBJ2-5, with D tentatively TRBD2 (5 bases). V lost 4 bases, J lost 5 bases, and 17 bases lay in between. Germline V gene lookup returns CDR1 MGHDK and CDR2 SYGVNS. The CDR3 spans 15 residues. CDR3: CASSVPTSRVETQYF. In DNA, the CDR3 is TGTGCCAGCAGTGTCCCTACTAGTCGGGTGGAGACCCAGTACTTC. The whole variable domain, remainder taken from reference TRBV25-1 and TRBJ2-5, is EADIYQTPRYLVIGTGKKITLECSQTMGHDKMYWYQQDPGMELHLIHYSYGVNSTEKGDLSSESTVSRIRTEHFPLTLESARPSHTSQYLCASSVPTSRVETQYFGPGTRLLVL.

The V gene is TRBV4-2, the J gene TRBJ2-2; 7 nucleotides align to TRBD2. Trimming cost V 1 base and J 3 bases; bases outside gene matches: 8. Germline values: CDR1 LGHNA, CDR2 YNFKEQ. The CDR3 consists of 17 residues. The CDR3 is CASSQVGLGGDTGELFF. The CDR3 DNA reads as TGTGCCAGCAGCCAAGTAGGACTAGGAGGGGACACCGGGGAGCTGTTTTTT.

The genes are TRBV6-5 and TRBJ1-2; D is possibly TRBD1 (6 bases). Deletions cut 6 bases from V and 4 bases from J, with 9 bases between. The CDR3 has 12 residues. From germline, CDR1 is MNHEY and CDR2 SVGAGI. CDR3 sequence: CASSDRSYGYTF. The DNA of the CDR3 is TGTGCCAGCAGCGACAGGAGCTATGGCTACACCTTC.

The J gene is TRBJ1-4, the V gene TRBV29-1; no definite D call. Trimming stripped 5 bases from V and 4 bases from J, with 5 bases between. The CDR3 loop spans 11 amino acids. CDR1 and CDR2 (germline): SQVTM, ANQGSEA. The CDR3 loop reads CSVLVNEKLFF. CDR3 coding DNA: TGCAGCGTTCTAGTTAATGAAAAACTGTTTTTT.

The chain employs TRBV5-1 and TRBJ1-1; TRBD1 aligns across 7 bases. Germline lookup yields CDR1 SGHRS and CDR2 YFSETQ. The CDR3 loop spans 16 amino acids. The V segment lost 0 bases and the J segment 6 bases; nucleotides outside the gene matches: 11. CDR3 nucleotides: TGCGCCAGCAGCTTGGGTGGGACAGCAAACTTGGCTGAAGCTTTCTTT. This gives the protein CASSLGGTANLAEAFF.

The CDR3 region has the DNA TGTGCCAGCAGCGGTGGCGAGGACAGCGATGAAAAACTGTTTTTT. Residues: CASSGGEDSDEKLFF. The rearrangement uses TRBV9 and TRBJ1-4, with D perhaps matching TRBD1 (6 bases). The germline V and J ends were trimmed by 3 bases and 6 bases, with 15 bases remaining between them. CDR1 SGDLS and CDR2 YYNGEE come from the germline V gene. The CDR3 is 15 residues long.